The entry that follows covers one T cell receptor beta chain sequence. Its cognate antigen has yet to be identified. Base qualities are not provided; no much larger clone lies one nucleotide away. Using the deep immunoSEQ assay, TCR CDR3 regions were amplified from genomic DNA by multiplex PCR. Extracted genomic DNA from each cell subset was distributed evenly across all wells of several immunoSEQ 96-well plates, and each plate was treated as a replicate. Each replicate PCR for sorted subsets received roughly 200 ng genomic DNA, equal to about 30,000 T cell genomes. The purified libraries were quantified using a Qubit 3.0 fluorometer, sized with a Bioanalyzer 2100, and then quantified again using the KAPA Library Quantification kit. Each immunoSEQ 96-well plate was sequenced on its own single-read 150-cycle Illumina NextSeq 550 flow cell. The paper's data handling went like this. Because the immunoSEQ output held only junctional sequences and lacked quality scores, the filtering could not match the filtering applied to full-length reads. Sequences were annotated with PyIR, a Python wrapper for IgBLAST v1.9, and V/J genes and CDR3 were assigned using IMGT germline references. Reads were removed for weak V/J assignments (E-value above 1e-6), missing CDR3, stop codons, out-of-frame junctions, or ambiguous translated residues. A V3J clonotype was defined by an identical inferred V gene, J gene, and CDR3 amino acid sequence. Percentage overlap between repertoires was calculated by dividing the number of shared unique clonotypes by the size of the smaller repertoire. Three approaches were used to assess repertoire richness: RTK rarefaction, the Chao1 estimator, and Recon v2.1 estimates of unobserved clonotypes. OLGA was used to compute generation probabilities for all TCRbeta clonotypes that the gDNA method yielded from several donors. TCRdb carries this immuneACCESS record with in-frame sequences only. Its versions omit some clonotypes, under half of them owing to an unresolved V gene in the studies checked, with the rest unexplained. Clonal size and the V and J genes are those of that table, whereas D and trimming came from the DNA. Within this sample are around 620,000 clones, with approximately 96% of them counted one time only. 0.11% of the sample rests with the top ten.

The CDR3 runs 15 amino acids, cysteine and phenylalanine included. The kept DNA is CDR3 alone, 45 bases in frame from the first base. Trimming takes 2 bases off V and 6 bases off J; junction bases not matched to a gene: 8. CDR1 and CDR2 are drawn from the germline V gene: SNHLY, FYNNEI. CD8 naive samples consisted of CD45RO-negative cells that were positively selected for CCR7, yielding a CD45RA+CCR7+ population without TemRA cells. The donors were healthy, HIV-negative adults who had no recently reported acute infections or vaccinations. All donors were Caucasian adults living in Nashville, Tennessee, USA. Blood was obtained by leukapheresis, after which PBMCs were separated by Ficoll-Histopaque density gradient centrifugation and cryopreserved in liquid nitrogen vapor phase. Analytical flow cytometry was used to check the purity and quantity of every magnetically sorted T cell population. Each sorted fraction had its genomic DNA isolated and then quantified by UV absorbance on a Nanodrop 2000c.

This sample was included in a study of shared clonotypes between healthy human individuals (dated by TCRdb to about 2020). At the level of the whole study: A couple of women and a few men aged 18 to 49 years were included in the cohort. Per donor, three plates each were used for CD4 naive and CD4 memory, two for CD8 naive, and one for CD8 memory. Leukapheresis yielded between about 0.9 and 10 billion PBMCs per donor. Different laboratories and diverse techniques were used to prepare libraries and sequence TCR repertoires, to increase sequencing depth and limit assay-specific biases. To estimate repertoire size and how much clonotype sharing occurs between individuals, the study deeply sequenced the blood TCR repertoires of five healthy adults.

The research as a whole found: Sampling was limited to blood, and TCR repertoires in tissue likely differ from TCR repertoires in blood. Naive subsets generally had larger estimated clonotype richness than memory subsets did. Because the study included only a small number of donors, the genetic and exposure-history diversity represented was limited. Based on pairwise subsampling, the degree of clonotype sharing among donors was expected to be affected by sequencing depth. Clonotypes shared by all four sorted-subset donors showed higher generation probabilities than non-shared clonotypes. Across a few donors, approximately 5% of naive CD4, 3% to 4% of naive CD8, roughly 2.2% of memory CD4, and approximately 0.42% of memory CD8 clonotypes were shared. Rarefaction of sorted-subset datasets indicated incomplete sequencing despite the large sequencing depth.

This clonotype originated in a woman in her 30s in good health. Rearrangement joined TRBV2 to TRBJ1-2; 8 bases in the junction line up with TRBD1. Sequenced material: naive CD8+ T cells sorted from blood. The meaning of the sample's cell subset or site label: CD45RA+CCR7+. The CDR3 region has the sequence CASSEKTGANHGYTF. In nucleotides, the sequence is TGTGCCAGCAGTGAAAAGACAGGGGCGAACCATGGCTACACCTTC.